Listed below are T cell receptor beta chains from one sample, sequenced in a study of blood T cell repertoires in COVID-19. Produced via immunoSEQ multiplex PCR; TCRdb's table is partial and in-frame only. The sample records about 300,000 clones, 87% being singletons. The sequencing input was PBMCs or T cells enriched from blood (not recorded which). These receptors were obtained from a woman younger than 45 who had recovered from COVID-19. Both conserved end residues are part of each CDR3. The D gene is left open where the match is weak. The size entry is marked missing in some rows and otherwise reads once, few, many or a size class.

TRBV7-3	NA	TRBJ2-3	TRBD2	TGTGCCAGCAGCCAGACTAGCGGGGGGCTCGATACGCAGTATTTT	CASSQTSGGLDTQYF
TRBV3-1/TRBV3-2	NA	TRBJ2-5	TRBD2	TGTGCCAGCAGCCAAGAAATCCCCAGCGGGGGTATTCAAGAGACCCAGTACTTC	CASSQEIPSGGIQETQYF
TRBV23-1	NA	TRBJ2-2	NA	TGCGCCAGCAGTCAAAGGAGGGACCCGAACACCGGGGAGCTGTTTTTT	CASSQRRDPNTGELFF
TRBV14	NA	TRBJ1-5	NA	TGTGCCAGCAAACAGGGAAAGTATAGCAATCAGCCCCAGCATTTT	CASKQGKYSNQPQHF
TRBV5-6	NA	TRBJ2-7	TRBD2	TGTGCCAGCAGCTTGCTAGGCAGACTAGCGGGGGCCTCCTACGAGCAGTACTTC	CASSLLGRLAGASYEQYF
TRBV19	NA	TRBJ2-1	TRBD2	TGTGCCAGTATCCGGGGGGGTGAGCAGTTCTTC	CASIRGGEQFF
TRBV6-5	NA	TRBJ1-1	NA	TGTGCCAGCAGTTCCGGTTCCGGGTGGACTGAAGCTTTCTTT	CASSSGSGWTEAFF
TRBV7-9	once	TRBJ1-6	TRBD1	TGTGCCAGCAGCTGGGACAGCGCTAATTCACCCCTCCACTTT	CASSWDSANSPLHF
TRBV30	NA	TRBJ1-2	TRBD1	TGTGCCTGGGCATCCACCGGGACAGGGGTGTATGGCTACACCTTC	CAWASTGTGVYGYTF
TRBV7-9	NA	TRBJ2-7	NA	TGTGCCAGCAGCTCGCGACAGGCCCCCTCCTACGAGCAGTACTTC	CASSSRQAPSYEQYF
TRBV13	NA	TRBJ2-7	TRBD1	TGTGCCACCTCCTTAGGGGTAGGGGCAGGGGGCTCCTACGAGCAGTACTTC	CATSLGVGAGGSYEQYF
TRBV27	NA	TRBJ1-2	TRBD1	TGTGCCAGCAGTTTCGGACAGGGGGGCCCCTTGGGCTATGGCTACACCTTC	CASSFGQGGPLGYGYTF
TRBV5-4	NA	TRBJ2-2	NA	TGTGCCAGCAGCTTGAGGGCGGGGACGAACACCGGGGAGCTGTTTTTT	CASSLRAGTNTGELFF
TRBV2	NA	TRBJ1-3	NA	TGTGCCAGCAGCTTCTACGGGACACCCTCTGGAAACACCATATATTTT	CASSFYGTPSGNTIYF
TRBV4-3	NA	TRBJ1-1	NA	TGCGCCAGCAGCCGCACACAGAACACTGAAGCTTTCTTT	CASSRTQNTEAFF
TRBV20-1	NA	TRBJ2-7	NA	TGCAGTGCCCGTTGGGGAGTCGAGCAGTACTTC	CSARWGVEQYF
TRBV19	NA	TRBJ1-4	NA	TGTGCCAGTAGCGAACGGAGGCCTCTGGGGGAAAAACTGTTTTTT	CASSERRPLGEKLFF
TRBV5-8	NA	TRBJ2-7	NA	TGTGCCAGCAGCTTTGCGGGGCCCTACGAGCAGTACTTC	CASSFAGPYEQYF
TRBV7-8	NA	TRBJ1-6	NA	TGTGCCAGCAGCCTAACGGGACATGCTTTTTCACCCCTCCACTTT	CASSLTGHAFSPLHF
TRBV19	few	TRBJ1-1	TRBD1	TGTGCCAGTAGTATGGTAACAGGGGTGGGTGAAGCTTTCTTT	CASSMVTGVGEAFF
TRBV5-6	NA	TRBJ1-3	NA	TGTGCCAGCAGCTTGGTCGGAGCCTCTGGAAACACCATATATTTT	CASSLVGASGNTIYF
TRBV5-1	NA	TRBJ1-4	TRBD1	TGCGCCAGCAGCGAAGGACAGGGGGGAAATGAAAAACTGTTTTTT	CASSEGQGGNEKLFF
TRBV5-1	once	TRBJ1-2	TRBD1	TGCGCCAGCAGCCCGGGGACAGGGATAGTTGGCTACACCTTC	CASSPGTGIVGYTF
TRBV2	NA	TRBJ2-1	NA	TGTGCTTCTCAGAATGAGCAGTTCTTC	CASQNEQFF
TRBV15	NA	TRBJ1-4	NA	TGTGCCACCAGCAGGGGGGCTCAGGCGGATGAAAAACTGTTTTTT	CATSRGAQADEKLFF
TRBV25-1	once	TRBJ1-6	NA	TGTGCCAGCGGGCTGGGTAATTCACCCCTCCACTTT	CASGLGNSPLHF
TRBV10-3	NA	TRBJ1-1	TRBD1	TGTGCCATCAGTGATGGACAGGAACGAGGAGCTTTCTTT	CAISDGQERGAFF
TRBV7-9	once	TRBJ1-5	NA	TGTGCCAGCAGCGGCGGGGTAGGCCAGCCCCAGCATTTT	CASSGGVGQPQHF
TRBV7-2	NA	TRBJ1-1	TRBD1	TGTGCCAGCAGCTTCGACAGGGCGACTGAAGCTTTCTTT	CASSFDRATEAFF
TRBV5-1	NA	TRBJ1-2	NA	TGCGCCAGCAGCCCGGACAGCAACTATGGCTACACCTTC	CASSPDSNYGYTF
TRBV19	NA	TRBJ2-7	TRBD1	TGTGCCAGTAGTATAACAGGGGGAGCCTACGAGCAGTACTTC	CASSITGGAYEQYF
TRBV19	NA	TRBJ2-7	TRBD1	TGTGCCAGTAGTATGGGACAGCTCTCCTACGAGCAGTACTTC	CASSMGQLSYEQYF
TRBV29-1	NA	TRBJ1-1	TRBD1	TGCAGCGTGCGGACAGGGCCCATGAACACTGAAGCTTTCTTT	CSVRTGPMNTEAFF